This TCR beta chain was documented in a study of cytomegalovirus exposure and HLA in healthy donors. It was with 60 Vbeta and 13 Jbeta primers that the PCR ran. Here immunoSEQ multiplex PCR was the method, and the copy in TCRdb shows in-frame clones only, minus some. This sample's table reports 170,000 or so clones. Germline CDR1 is MNHNS and CDR2 is SASEGT. The CDR3 is 14 residues long. V was cut by 3 bases and J by 5 bases, with 11 bases left in between. The study's findings and limits: The listing of 150 or so TCR beta chains classed them as cytomegalovirus-associated.

Of note for this clone: The target antigen is unknown.

This TCR came from a man aged 25-45 years in good health and CMV-seronegative. The sample was PBMCs. The chain employs TRBV6-1 and TRBJ2-1; D perhaps matches TRBD1 (6 bases). The CDR3 sequence: CASSDTGHNNEQFF. The CDR3 nucleotides are TGTGCCAGCAGTGATACGGGACACAACAATGAGCAGTTCTTC.